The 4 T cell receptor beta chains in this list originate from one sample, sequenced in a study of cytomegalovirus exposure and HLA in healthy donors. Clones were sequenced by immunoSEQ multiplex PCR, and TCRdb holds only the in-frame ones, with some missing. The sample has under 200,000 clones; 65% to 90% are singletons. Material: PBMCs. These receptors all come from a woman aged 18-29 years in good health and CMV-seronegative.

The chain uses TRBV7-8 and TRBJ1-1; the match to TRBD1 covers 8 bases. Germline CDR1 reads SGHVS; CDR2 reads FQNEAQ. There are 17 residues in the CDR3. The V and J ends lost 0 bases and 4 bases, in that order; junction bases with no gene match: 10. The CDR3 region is CASSLAGGQGAFTEAFF. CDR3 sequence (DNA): TGTGCCAGCAGCTTAGCGGGTGGGCAGGGGGCTTTCACTGAAGCTTTCTTT.

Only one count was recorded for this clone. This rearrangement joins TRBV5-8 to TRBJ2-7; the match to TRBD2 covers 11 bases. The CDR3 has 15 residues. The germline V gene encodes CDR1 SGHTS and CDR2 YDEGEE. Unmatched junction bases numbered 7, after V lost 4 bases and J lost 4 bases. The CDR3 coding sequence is TGTGCCAGCAGCCTATCTAGCGGGAGGCTATACGAGCAGTACTTC. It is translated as CASSLSSGRLYEQYF. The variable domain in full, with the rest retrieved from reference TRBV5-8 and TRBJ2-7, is EAGVTQSPTHLIKTRGQQATLRCSPISGHTSVYWYQQALGLGLQFLLWYDEGEERNRGNFPPRFSGRQFPNYSSELNVNALELEDSALYLCASSLSSGRLYEQYFGPGTRLTVT.

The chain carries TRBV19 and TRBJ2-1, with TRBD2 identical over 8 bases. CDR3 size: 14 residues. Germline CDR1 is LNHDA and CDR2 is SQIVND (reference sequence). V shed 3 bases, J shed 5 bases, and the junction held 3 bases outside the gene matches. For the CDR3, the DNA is TGTGCCAGTAGTATGCGGGGGGCCCACAATGAGCAGTTCTTC. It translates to CASSMRGAHNEQFF.

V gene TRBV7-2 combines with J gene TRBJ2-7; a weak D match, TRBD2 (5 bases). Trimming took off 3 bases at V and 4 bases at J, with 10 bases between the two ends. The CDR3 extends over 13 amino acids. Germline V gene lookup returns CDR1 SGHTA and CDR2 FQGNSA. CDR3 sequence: CASSFDERYEQYF. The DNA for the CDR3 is TGTGCCAGCAGCTTTGACGAGCGGTACGAGCAGTACTTC.